This T cell receptor beta chain originates from a study of CXCR3-negative and CXCR3-positive naive CD8 T cells. UMI-labeled 5' RACE yielded the TRB cDNA libraries. TCRdb reprocessed the 5' RACE reads and reports one entry per CDR3 protein, with no DNA. This listing includes 20,000 to 25,000 distinct CDR3 sequences. The CDR3 sequence is 13 residues long. The germline V gene encodes CDR1 SQVTM and CDR2 ANQGSEA. V usage is TRBV29-1 and J usage is TRBJ1-2; TCRdb lists TRBD1, though no DNA is available to test this call. The sequence was obtained from a human donor in good health. Some clones in this sample may be carry-over from other donors' samples. The sample taken for sequencing was memory CD8+ T cells from blood. The CDR3 is CSVLSGQGSGYTF.